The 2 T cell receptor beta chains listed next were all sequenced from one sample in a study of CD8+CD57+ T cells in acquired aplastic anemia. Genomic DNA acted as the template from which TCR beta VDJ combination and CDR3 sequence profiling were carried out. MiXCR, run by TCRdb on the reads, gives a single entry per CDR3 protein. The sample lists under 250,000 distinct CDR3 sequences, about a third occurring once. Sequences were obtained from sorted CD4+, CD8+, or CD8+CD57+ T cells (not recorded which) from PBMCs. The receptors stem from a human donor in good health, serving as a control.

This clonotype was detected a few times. CDR3 sequence: CASSLQGSGNQPQHF. DNA for the CDR3: TGTGCCAGCAGCTTACAGGGTTCGGGCAATCAGCCCCAGCATTTT. V and J are TRBV6-1 and TRBJ1-5, with D perhaps matching TRBD1 (6 bases). The CDR3 has 15 residues. Germline-derived CDR1 and CDR2 are MNHNS and SASEGT. With 6 bases removed from V and 2 bases from J, the gap between germline ends came to 14 bases.

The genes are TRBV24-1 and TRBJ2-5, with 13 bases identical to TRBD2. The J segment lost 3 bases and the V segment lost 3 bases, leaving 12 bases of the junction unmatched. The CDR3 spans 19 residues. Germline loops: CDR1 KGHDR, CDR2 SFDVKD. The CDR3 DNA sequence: TGTGCCACCAGTGATGTCCAAATCGGGACTAGCGGGAACGAAGAGACCCAGTACTTC. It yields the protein CATSDVQIGTSGNEETQYF.